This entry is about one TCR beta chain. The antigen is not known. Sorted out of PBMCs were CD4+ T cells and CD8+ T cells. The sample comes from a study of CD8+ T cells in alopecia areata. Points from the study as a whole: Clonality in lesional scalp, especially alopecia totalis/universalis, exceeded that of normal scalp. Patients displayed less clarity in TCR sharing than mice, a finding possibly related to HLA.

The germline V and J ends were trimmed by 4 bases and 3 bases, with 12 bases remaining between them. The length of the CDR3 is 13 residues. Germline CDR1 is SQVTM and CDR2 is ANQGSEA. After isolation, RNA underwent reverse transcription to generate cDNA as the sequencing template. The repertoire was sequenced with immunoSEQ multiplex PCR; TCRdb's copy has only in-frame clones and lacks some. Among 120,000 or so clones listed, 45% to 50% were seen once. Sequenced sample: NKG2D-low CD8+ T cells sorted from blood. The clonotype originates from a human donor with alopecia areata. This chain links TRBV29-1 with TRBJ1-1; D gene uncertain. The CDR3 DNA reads TGCAGCGTTGTCAGGTTGGCGGACACTGAAGCTTTCTTT. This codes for CSVVRLADTEAFF. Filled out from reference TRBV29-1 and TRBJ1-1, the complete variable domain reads SAVISQKPSRDICQRGTSLTIQCQVDSQVTMMFWYRQQPGQSLTLIATANQGSEATYESGFVIDKFPISRPNLTFSTLTVSNMSPEDSSIYLCSVVRLADTEAFFGQGTRLTVV.